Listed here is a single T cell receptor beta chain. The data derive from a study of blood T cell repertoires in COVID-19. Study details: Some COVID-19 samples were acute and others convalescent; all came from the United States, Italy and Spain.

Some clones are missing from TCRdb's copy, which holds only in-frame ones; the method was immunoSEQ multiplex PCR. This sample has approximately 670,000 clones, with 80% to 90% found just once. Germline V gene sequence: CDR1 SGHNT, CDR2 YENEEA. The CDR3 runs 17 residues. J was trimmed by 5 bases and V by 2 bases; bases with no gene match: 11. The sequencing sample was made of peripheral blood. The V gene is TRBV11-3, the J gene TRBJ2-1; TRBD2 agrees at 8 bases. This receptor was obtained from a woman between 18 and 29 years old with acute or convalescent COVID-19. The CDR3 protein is CASSLTPGGTNHNEQFF. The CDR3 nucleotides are TGTGCCAGCAGCTTAACTCCGGGGGGGACAAACCACAATGAGCAGTTCTTC.